The 28 T cell receptor beta chains below all came from one sample that was sequenced in a study of cytomegalovirus exposure and HLA in healthy donors. The PCR employed 60 Vbeta primers together with 13 Jbeta primers. Sequencing was performed with immunoSEQ multiplex PCR; in TCRdb, only in-frame clones are kept and a portion is missing. The data show roughly 150,000 clones, around 73% seen once. The specimen was PBMCs. Receptor source: a young woman in good health and CMV-seropositive.

This chain joins TRBV9 and TRBJ2-5; possibly TRBD2 for D (6 bases). V was pared by 2 bases and J by 3 bases, with 8 bases between. CDR3 length equals 13 residues. Per the germline V gene, CDR1 is SGDLS and CDR2 is YYNGEE. The CDR3 coding sequence is TGTGCCAGCAGCGTCGGGGGAAAAGAGACCCAGTACTTC. Residues: CASSVGGKETQYF. The full variable domain, in which reference TRBV9 and TRBJ2-5 provide the parts outside the CDR3, is DSGVTQTPKHLITATGQRVTLRCSPRSGDLSVYWYQQSLDQGLQFLIQYYNGEERAKGNILERFSAQQFPDLHSELNLSSLELGDSALYFCASSVGGKETQYFGPGTRLLVL.

The V call is TRBV7-8, the J call TRBJ1-2, with D perhaps TRBD1 (6 bases). The V end lost 0 bases, the J end lost 3 bases, and 8 bases lay between the germline ends. Germline V gene data show CDR1 as SGHVS and CDR2 as FQNEAQ. The length of the CDR3 is 14 residues. As DNA, the CDR3 is TGTGCCAGCAGCTTAGCACAGGGCTACTATGGCTACACCTTC. Translated: CASSLAQGYYGYTF. Variable domain in full (rest from reference TRBV7-8 and TRBJ1-2): GAGVSQSPRYKVAKRGQDVALRCDPISGHVSLFWYQQALGQGPEFLTYFQNEAQLDKSGLPSDRFFAERPEGSVSTLKIQRTQQEDSAVYLCASSLAQGYYGYTFGSGTRLTVV.

The chain links TRBV19 to TRBJ2-2, with D possibly matching TRBD1 (5 bases). In germline, CDR1 is LNHDA, CDR2 SQIVND (reference sequence). The CDR3 consists of 15 residues. The V gene lost 0 bases and the J gene lost 4 bases, with 9 bases spanning the gap. CDR3 in DNA: TGTGCCAGTAGTATAGAGGGGCGTGGCACCGGGGAGCTGTTTTTT. Amino acid sequence: CASSIEGRGTGELFF.

The V and J genes are TRBV6-6 and TRBJ1-5; D might be TRBD1 (6 bases). The ends were cut back, 6 bases at V and 2 bases at J, with 14 bases in the middle. Germline V gene sequence: CDR1 MNHNY, CDR2 SVGAGI (reference sequence). The CDR3 is 15 amino acids. CDR3 in DNA: TGTGCCAGCAGGCTGCAGGGGCAAGGCAATCAGCCCCAGCATTTT. Translated, it gives CASRLQGQGNQPQHF.

This clone occurred once. The J gene is TRBJ2-5, the V gene TRBV25-1; possible D gene TRBD1, 5 bases. Trimming took 2 bases from V and 1 from J, leaving 5 bases between them. The germline V gene encodes CDR1 MGHDK and CDR2 SYGVNS. The CDR3 length is 13 residues. The CDR3, as DNA: TGTGCCAGCAGTGAACAGGGCCAAGAGACCCAGTACTTC. Translating it yields CASSEQGQETQYF.

The chain recombines TRBV28 with TRBJ2-3; 8 nucleotides match TRBD2. Per germline, CDR1 MDHEN and CDR2 SYDVKM. Unmatched junction bases numbered 6, after V lost 6 bases and J lost 1 base. The CDR3 is 15 residues long. CDR3 nucleotide sequence: TGTGCCAGCAGCCCCGGGGGGGCGGGCACAGATACGCAGTATTTT. Translating it yields CASSPGGAGTDTQYF. Full variable domain (remainder filled in from reference TRBV28 and TRBJ2-3): DVKVTQSSRYLVKRTGEKVFLECVQDMDHENMFWYRQDPGLGLRLIYFSYDVKMKEKGDIPEGYSVSREKKERFSLILESASTNQTSMYLCASSPGGAGTDTQYFGPGTRLTVL.

The chain carries TRBV29-1 and TRBJ2-5, with 9 bases identical to TRBD2. Unmatched junction bases numbered 4, after V lost 6 bases and J lost 5 bases. CDR1 is SQVTM, CDR2 ANQGSEA, per germline. The CDR3 runs 12 residues. The CDR3 DNA sequence: TGCAGCGTAGCGGGGGGTCCGGAGACCCAGTACTTC. The encoded protein is CSVAGGPETQYF.

V and J are TRBV4-1 and TRBJ2-5; 15 nucleotides match TRBD2. Trimming at V came to 0 bases and at J to 4 bases, leaving 9 bases not matched to a gene. The CDR3 consists of 19 residues. In germline, CDR1 is MGHRA, CDR2 YSYEKL. CDR3 DNA: TGCGCCAGCAGCCAAGATCCCGGGACTAGCGGGGGGCTTGGAGAGACCCAGTACTTC. Its protein is CASSQDPGTSGGLGETQYF.

V and J are TRBV30 and TRBJ2-5; perhaps TRBD2 as D (5 bases). Germline V gene sequence: CDR1 GTSNPN, CDR2 SVGIG (reference sequence). The length of the CDR3 is 13 residues. With 8 bases removed from V and 5 bases from J, the gap between germline ends came to 18 bases. The DNA of the CDR3 is TGTGCCCAGGCCCAGGACTTTGGGGAGACCCAGTACTTC. It is translated as CAQAQDFGETQYF. The full variable domain, completed using reference TRBV30 and TRBJ2-5, is SQTIHQWPATLVQPVGSPLSLECTVEGTSNPNLYWYRQAAGRGLQLLFYSVGIGQISSEVPQNLSASRPQDRQFILSSKKLLLSDSGFYLCAQAQDFGETQYFGPGTRLLVL.

The V gene is TRBV5-1, the J gene TRBJ2-5; no clear D gene. CDR1 is SGHRS, CDR2 YFSETQ, per germline. The CDR3 is 13 amino acids. V lost 3 bases and J lost 5, with 11 bases in between. CDR3 bases: TGCGCCAGCAGCTCTCAAATGGGCGAGACCCAGTACTTC. It codes for CASSSQMGETQYF.

The table lists this clone with a few counts. The rearrangement uses TRBV6-5 and TRBJ1-3; D call uncertain. CDR1 MNHEY and CDR2 SVGAGI come from the germline V gene. The V gene lost 0 bases and the J gene lost 0 bases, with 9 bases spanning the gap. This CDR3 is 16 amino acids long. The DNA for the CDR3 is TGTGCCAGCAGTTACTCCCAGGAAACCTCTGGAAACACCATATATTTT. Protein: CASSYSQETSGNTIYF.

This rearrangement joins TRBV11-2 to TRBJ2-2; the D gene is possibly TRBD2 (5 bases). CDR3 length: 17 amino acids. Deletions cut 5 bases from V and 4 bases from J, with 20 bases between. Germline V gives CDR1 SGHAT, CDR2 FQNNGV. This chain's CDR3 is CASSTFRPGRATGELFF. CDR3 in DNA: TGTGCCAGCAGCACCTTTCGTCCCGGGCGGGCCACCGGGGAGCTGTTTTTT.

This chain connects TRBV7-2 to TRBJ2-2, with D possibly matching TRBD1 (5 bases). Deletions cut 2 bases from V and 2 bases from J, with 12 bases between. The CDR3 length is 16 residues. The V gene's germline CDR1 is SGHTA and CDR2 FQGNSA. The CDR3 DNA sequence: TGTGCCAGCAGCTTAAGCGTCAGGGCTAACACCGGGGAGCTGTTTTTT. It encodes CASSLSVRANTGELFF.

This clone was counted only a few times. The same CDR3 also results from other DNA sequences found in this sample. The chain combines TRBV11-2 with TRBJ2-3; TRBD2 matches at 11 bases. The CDR3 loop spans 16 amino acids. V shed 0 bases, J shed 1 base, and the junction held 0 bases outside the gene matches. Germline V gene data show CDR1 as SGHAT and CDR2 as FQNNGV. DNA of the CDR3: TGTGCCAGCAGCTTAGAACTAGCGGGGGGCACAGATACGCAGTATTTT. It translates to CASSLELAGGTDTQYF.

In its sample, this clone was seen once. The rearrangement links TRBV6-5 to TRBJ2-2, with 8 bases identical to TRBD1. Unmatched junction bases numbered 3, after V lost 0 bases and J lost 3 bases. Germline assignment: CDR1 MNHEY and CDR2 SVGAGI. The CDR3 runs 16 residues. The CDR3 region is CASSYSTGAYTGELFF. CDR3 in DNA: TGTGCCAGCAGTTACTCGACAGGGGCTTACACCGGGGAGCTGTTTTTT.

This chain joins TRBV18 and TRBJ2-5; 10 positions agree with TRBD2. This CDR3 comprises 15 residues. Trimming at V came to 6 bases and at J to 3 bases, leaving 7 bases not matched to a gene. Germline CDR1 KGHSH, CDR2 LQKENI. CDR3 protein: CASSPLAGAKETQYF. The DNA for the CDR3 is TGTGCCAGCTCCCCCCTAGCGGGGGCCAAAGAGACCCAGTACTTC.

V and J are TRBV7-2 and TRBJ1-6; D perhaps matches TRBD1 (6 bases). Germline V gives CDR1 SGHTA, CDR2 FQGNSA. CDR3 length: 13 amino acids. V gave up 6 bases and J gave up 15 bases, with 18 bases separating them. For the CDR3, the DNA is TGTGCCAGCAGACAAGGACAGCTAATGGTCCTCCACTTT. Translation: CASRQGQLMVLHF.

Points on this clone: At one boundary the junction diverges from the germline segment, which might be a read error. The genes are TRBV11-2 and TRBJ1-2, with D hard to call. The CDR3 has 17 amino acids. Germline V CDR1 and CDR2: SGHAT, FQNNGV. The CDR3 DNA sequence: TGTGCCAGCAGCTTAGTTGGGAGAGGACGAGGGAACTCTGGCTACACCTTC. It specifies CASSLVGRGRGNSGYTF. The full variable domain, its missing parts supplied by reference TRBV11-2 and TRBJ1-2, is EAGVAQSPRYKIIEKRQSVAFWCNPISGHATLYWYQQILGQGPKLLIQFQNNGVVDDSQLPKDRFSAERLKGVDSTLKIQPAKLEDSAVYLCASSLVGRGRGNSGYTFGSGTRLTVV.

The rearrangement links TRBV2 to TRBJ2-3; 10 bases are a match to TRBD2. Trimming removed 5 bases from V and 2 bases from J; junction bases left unmatched: 7. This CDR3 region has 16 residues. The germline gives CDR1 SNHLY, CDR2 FYNNEI. The CDR3 sequence: CASSHRTSGATDTQYF. The CDR3 DNA is TGTGCCAGCAGTCATAGGACTAGCGGTGCCACAGATACGCAGTATTTT.

The rearrangement links TRBV4-1 to TRBJ1-4; 7 bases are a match to TRBD1. The V gene's germline CDR1 is MGHRA and CDR2 YSYEKL. Trimming removed 4 bases from V and 0 bases from J; junction bases left unmatched: 11. The CDR3 contains 18 residues. The CDR3 DNA follows: TGCGCCAGCAGCCGAACACCGGGACAGAGTGCAACTAATGAAAAACTGTTTTTT. This encodes CASSRTPGQSATNEKLFF.

This chain uses TRBV6-1 with TRBJ1-1; D gene uncertain. The CDR3 consists of 13 residues. V lost 6 bases to trimming and J lost 1 base, with 9 bases between them. Germline CDR1 MNHNS, CDR2 SASEGT. The DNA for the CDR3 is TGTGCCAGCAGAACTCCAAGGAACACTGAAGCTTTCTTT. Its protein is CASRTPRNTEAFF.

This chain joins TRBV27 and TRBJ2-5; 7 bases line up with TRBD2. The junction had 11 bases not matched to a gene; V was cut back by 6 bases and J by 1 base. There are 16 residues in the CDR3. The V gene's germline CDR1 is MNHEY and CDR2 SMNVEV (reference sequence). The CDR3: CASSPAAGDLQETQYF. The CDR3 region has the DNA TGTGCCAGCAGCCCAGCGGCGGGGGACCTCCAAGAGACCCAGTACTTC.

This clone has just a few counts. The chain combines TRBV20-1 with TRBJ1-2; D gene unclear. V was pared by 2 bases and J by 1 base, with 2 bases between. Germline V gene lookup returns CDR1 DFQATT and CDR2 SNEGSKA (reference sequence). CDR3 size: 11 residues. The chain's CDR3 is CSARLNYGYTF. CDR3 bases: TGCAGTGCTAGACTTAACTATGGCTACACCTTC.

This chain uses TRBV4-2 with TRBJ1-1; D may be TRBD1 (6 bases). CDR3 size: 16 residues. The germline gives CDR1 LGHNA, CDR2 YNFKEQ. V was shortened by 1 base and J by 3 bases, with 15 bases between the two germline ends. In DNA, the CDR3 is TGTGCCAGCAGCCAAGGGATAGACAGGACTTACACTGAAGCTTTCTTT. Its translation is CASSQGIDRTYTEAFF.

This chain connects TRBV19 to TRBJ2-2, with D perhaps matching TRBD2 (6 bases). This CDR3 has 13 residues. The germline V gene encodes CDR1 LNHDA and CDR2 SQIVND (reference sequence). Trimming took 3 bases from V and 11 from J, leaving 13 bases between them. The CDR3 spells CASSMSGGKELFF. CDR3 bases: TGTGCCAGTAGTATGTCTGGGGGGAAAGAGCTGTTTTTT.

This clone has just one count. The rearrangement uses TRBV27 and TRBJ2-7, with D perhaps matching TRBD2 (5 bases). With 0 bases removed from V and 6 bases from J, the gap between germline ends came to 12 bases. This CDR3 contains 14 residues. Per germline, CDR1 MNHEY and CDR2 SMNVEV (reference sequence). The CDR3 reads CASSLSPVSAEQYF. Written as DNA, the CDR3 is TGTGCCAGCAGTTTATCCCCCGTTAGCGCCGAGCAGTACTTC.

This chain connects TRBV2 to TRBJ1-2; no definite D call. V was trimmed by 5 bases and J by 3 bases, leaving 7 bases between them. This CDR3 is built from 12 residues. Germline CDR1 is SNHLY and CDR2 is FYNNEI. In nucleotides, the CDR3 is TGTGCCAGCAGTCGGGAGGACTATGGCTACACCTTC. Translation: CASSREDYGYTF.

This clone was seen a few times. The rearrangement uses TRBV18 and TRBJ2-2, with 7 positions matching TRBD1. This CDR3 has 15 amino acids. From germline, CDR1 is KGHSH and CDR2 LQKENI. The trim removed 5 bases at V and 0 bases at J, leaving 3 bases unmatched. The CDR3 loop reads CASSFTGANTGELFF. The CDR3, as DNA: TGTGCCAGCTCATTCACAGGGGCGAACACCGGGGAGCTGTTTTTT.